This TCR beta chain emerged from a study of vaccination effects on CD4 cells after COVID-19. About the study: The median interval between the second dose and post-vaccine sampling was 72 days.

The CDR3 runs to 17 residues. Germline V gene data show CDR1 as SEHNR and CDR2 as FQNEAQ (reference sequence). V gave up 3 bases and J gave up 4 bases, with 19 bases separating them. This clone was detected only once. Antigen unknown. Investigators separated out CD4+ T cells once about eleven days of culture had passed. Participants each got two BNT162b2 or mRNA-1273 vaccine doses. Sequencing used immunoSEQ multiplex PCR; TCRdb keeps in-frame clones, though not all of them. The data contain 57,000 or so clones, approximately 72% of them singletons. This chain uses TRBV7-9 with TRBJ2-1, with D possibly being TRBD1 (6 bases). The sequence was collected from a human donor who received a COVID-19 vaccine. The starting material was CD4+ T cells from PBMCs cultured without peptide, obtained after COVID-19 vaccination. The CDR3 DNA follows: TGTGCCAGCAGCTTTATGGACAGCCTACGTACTTACAATGAGCAGTTCTTC. This gives the protein CASSFMDSLRTYNEQFF. The variable domain in full, completed from reference TRBV7-9 and TRBJ2-1, reads DTGVSQNPRHKITKRGQNVTFRCDPISEHNRLYWYRQTLGQGPEFLTYFQNEAQLEKSRLLSDRFSAERPKGSFSTLEIQRTEQGDSAMYLCASSFMDSLRTYNEQFFGPGTRLTVL.